Below, one T cell receptor beta chain is given with its context. Its antigen is unidentified. The entry originates in a study of regulatory T cells in long-lasting Graves disease. Notes on the study in general: With 2,500 to 3,000 shared public clonotypes, persistent patients exceeded new patients, who shared approximately 880. With persistent disease, TRBV28, TRBJ1-2 and TRBJ2-5 were the favored segments. Patients whose Graves' disease persisted exhibited lower TCR diversity than those newly diagnosed.

Time point noted: persistent/refractory GD, antithyroid drugs over 5 years with positive TRAb. There was RNA extracted from PBMCs, and the TCR library was made from it. Relying on iRepertoire HTBI primers and Arm-PCR of CDR3 regions, the team built TCR beta libraries. Using its own MiXCR run on the multiplex PCR reads, TCRdb lists one record per CDR3 protein. The sample holds about 470,000 distinct CDR3 sequences, around 21% seen once. This CDR3 has 16 residues. Per germline, CDR1 SGHRS and CDR2 YFSETQ. The V and J ends lost 0 bases and 5 bases, in that order; junction bases with no gene match: 4. The sample was peripheral blood mononuclear cells (PBMCs), taken when the disease was refractory, from a patient treated with antithyroid drugs. The J gene is TRBJ2-2, the V gene TRBV5-1; TRBD1 matches at 10 bases. The receptor was derived from a female donor with Graves disease. Here the CDR3 reads CASSLEGQGRTGELFF. CDR3 nucleotides: TGCGCCAGCAGCTTGGAGGGACAGGGGAGGACCGGGGAGCTGTTTTTT.